The rows below give T cell receptor beta chains drawn from one sample of a study of shared clonotypes between healthy human individuals. The assay was immunoSEQ multiplex PCR, and TCRdb's table has in-frame clones only and misses some. The sample has roughly 2,000,000 clones; roughly 93% are singletons. The sequenced sample consisted of naive CD8+ T cells from PBMCs. Receptors were obtained from a man between 18 and 29 years old in good health. Some clones in this sample may be carry-over from other donors' samples. Each CDR3 is given with its conserved first and last residue. The order of the fields is clone size, D gene, V gene, J gene, CDR3 protein, CDR3 DNA. The D gene is left open where the match is weak. Rows may omit the clone size; those that give it use once, few, many or a size class.

-	-	TRBV27	TRBJ2-3	CASSLGPQPDTQYF	TGTGCCAGCAGTTTGGGGCCGCAGCCGGATACGCAGTATTTT
-	TRBD2	TRBV19	TRBJ2-1	CASSIRLAGNEQFF	TGTGCCAGTAGTATCAGACTAGCGGGGAATGAGCAGTTCTTC
-	-	TRBV19	TRBJ2-2	CASSIQGASGELFF	TGTGCCAGTAGTATACAGGGAGCTTCCGGGGAGCTGTTTTTT
-	TRBD2	TRBV9	TRBJ2-1	CASSTRRAGGPYNEQFF	TGTGCCAGCAGCACACGTCGGGCGGGAGGGCCCTACAATGAGCAGTTCTTC
-	-	TRBV11-1	TRBJ2-2	CASSSERAGELFF	TGTGCCAGCAGCTCTGAGCGGGCCGGGGAGCTGTTTTTT
-	-	TRBV14	TRBJ2-5	CASSPLKKETQYF	TGTGCCAGCAGCCCTTTAAAAAAAGAGACCCAGTACTTC
-	TRBD1	TRBV5-1	TRBJ1-1	CASSLVDRANTEAFF	TGCGCCAGCAGCTTGGTTGACAGGGCCAACACTGAAGCTTTCTTT
-	-	TRBV6-1	TRBJ2-1	CASSEHRAGGSYNEQFF	TGTGCCAGCAGCGAACACAGGGCCGGGGGCTCCTACAATGAGCAGTTCTTC
few	-	TRBV6-1	TRBJ1-1	CASRAGAGTEAFF	TGTGCCAGCAGGGCGGGGGCCGGCACTGAAGCTTTCTTT
-	-	TRBV7-3	TRBJ2-2	CASSLPPATGELFF	TGTGCCAGCAGCTTACCCCCCGCCACCGGGGAGCTGTTTTTT
-	-	TRBV9	TRBJ1-2	CASTPGTFYGYTF	TGTGCCAGCACCCCAGGCACCTTCTATGGCTACACCTTC
-	-	TRBV27	TRBJ1-1	CASSFSGASEAFF	TGTGCCAGCAGTTTTTCAGGGGCCTCTGAAGCTTTCTTT
once	TRBD1	TRBV27	TRBJ2-5	CASSLHDRGSETQYF	TGTGCCAGCAGTTTACACGACAGGGGGTCGGAGACCCAGTACTTC
-	-	TRBV27	TRBJ2-7	CASTPRGIYEQYF	TGTGCCAGCACCCCCCGTGGCATCTACGAGCAGTACTTC
-	-	TRBV7-9	TRBJ1-2	CASSLAGAWGYTF	TGTGCCAGCAGCTTAGCGGGGGCGTGGGGCTACACCTTC
-	-	TRBV6-6	TRBJ2-1	CASSYVRGFHNEQFF	TGTGCCAGCAGTTACGTAAGGGGTTTCCACAATGAGCAGTTCTTC
-	-	TRBV9	TRBJ2-7	CASSVGLGSYEQYF	TGTGCCAGCAGCGTAGGACTCGGCTCCTACGAGCAGTACTTC
-	TRBD1	TRBV7-9	TRBJ1-3	CASSSGTGIGNTIYF	TGTGCCAGCAGCTCCGGGACAGGGATAGGAAACACCATATATTTT
-	-	TRBV5-1	TRBJ1-1	CASSLGAQGIGVNTEAFF	TGCGCCAGCAGCTTGGGGGCCCAGGGAATCGGGGTGAACACTGAAGCTTTCTTT
-	TRBD2	TRBV7-9	TRBJ2-7	CASSSPTGLAEYFYEQYF	TGTGCCAGCAGTTCTCCCACCGGACTAGCGGAATACTTCTACGAGCAGTACTTC
-	-	TRBV7-2	TRBJ1-3	CASSLNRDAVWHTIYF	TGTGCCAGCAGCTTAAACCGGGACGCGGTGTGGCACACCATATATTTT
-	TRBD2	TRBV27	TRBJ2-5	CASSSGRHGGKGTQYF	TGTGCCAGCTCCTCGGGGCGTCACGGGGGGAAAGGTACCCAGTACTTC
-	TRBD1	TRBV28	TRBJ2-7	CASSHRGLTTYEQYF	TGTGCCAGCAGTCACAGGGGCCTCACCACCTACGAGCAGTACTTC
-	TRBD2	TRBV28	TRBJ2-1	CASIWTSGSDEQFF	TGTGCCAGCATTTGGACTAGCGGGAGCGATGAGCAGTTCTTC
-	TRBD2	TRBV7-6	TRBJ2-3	CASSSSVRLAGAYGTDTQYF	TGTGCCAGCAGCTCCAGTGTCCGGCTAGCGGGAGCGTATGGCACAGATACGCAGTATTTT
-	TRBD2	TRBV30	TRBJ2-7	CAWSVETSRYEQYF	TGTGCCTGGAGTGTAGAGACTAGCAGGTACGAGCAGTACTTC
-	-	TRBV4-2	TRBJ1-2	CASSQSRTVIYGYTF	TGTGCCAGCAGCCAAAGCCGGACAGTGATCTATGGCTACACCTTC
-	-	TRBV6-5	TRBJ2-1	CASSYRPRGEQFF	TGTGCCAGCAGTTATCGTCCGAGAGGGGAGCAGTTCTTC
-	-	TRBV27	TRBJ2-3	CASTGGTDTQYF	TGTGCCAGCACGGGGGGCACAGATACGCAGTATTTT
few	-	TRBV19	TRBJ2-1	CASSPGSSYNEQFF	TGTGCCAGTAGTCCCGGGAGCTCCTACAATGAGCAGTTCTTC
-	TRBD1	TRBV6-1	TRBJ2-7	CASSELPGQGYNEQYF	TGTGCCAGCAGTGAACTTCCGGGACAGGGGTATAACGAGCAGTACTTC
-	-	TRBV29-1	TRBJ2-7	CSVEKLDSDGYEQYF	TGCAGCGTTGAGAAACTGGACAGCGATGGGTACGAGCAGTACTTC
-	-	TRBV10-2	TRBJ1-5	CASRDSHNQPQHF	TGCGCCAGCAGGGACAGTCACAATCAGCCCCAGCATTTT
-	TRBD2	TRBV7-9	TRBJ2-3	CASSPAGDPALAQYF	TGTGCCAGCAGCCCCGCGGGGGACCCCGCGTTGGCGCAGTATTTT
-	-	TRBV5-4	TRBJ2-7	CASSWGDGEQYF	TGTGCCAGCAGCTGGGGGGACGGGGAGCAGTACTTC
-	-	TRBV9	TRBJ2-7	CASSVGQTPYEQYF	TGTGCCAGCAGCGTAGGACAGACGCCCTACGAGCAGTACTTC
-	TRBD2	TRBV4-1	TRBJ2-1	CASSLVGGTRGDEQFF	TGCGCCAGCAGCCTAGTGGGGGGGACTAGAGGAGACGAGCAGTTCTTC
-	-	TRBV18	TRBJ2-7	CASSPSGYSSYEQYF	TGTGCCAGCTCACCGTCGGGATATAGCTCCTACGAGCAGTACTTC
-	-	TRBV7-9	TRBJ2-7	CASSLDGTPRAEQYF	TGTGCCAGCAGCTTAGACGGGACCCCGAGGGCCGAGCAGTACTTC
-	TRBD2	TRBV28	TRBJ2-1	CASRRATSGREGQFF	TGTGCCAGCAGGCGGGCGACTAGCGGGAGGGAGGGGCAGTTCTTC
once	-	TRBV7-3	TRBJ2-2	CASSHSLTGELFF	TGTGCCAGCAGCCATAGCCTCACCGGGGAGCTGTTTTTT
-	TRBD1	TRBV2	TRBJ1-1	CASSDRLMNTEAFF	TGTGCCAGCTCGGACAGGCTTATGAACACTGAAGCTTTCTTT
-	-	TRBV27	TRBJ2-5	CASSLTDPAQETQYF	TGTGCCAGCAGTTTAACTGATCCCGCCCAAGAGACCCAGTACTTC
once	-	TRBV15	TRBJ2-1	CATSRERDPYNEQFF	TGTGCCACCAGCAGAGAGCGGGACCCCTACAATGAGCAGTTCTTC
once	-	TRBV25-1	TRBJ2-7	CASSEGGNSYEQYF	TGTGCCAGCAGCGAGGGTGGCAACTCCTACGAGCAGTACTTC
-	TRBD1	TRBV4-3	TRBJ2-7	CASSQVFEVGTAAYEQYF	TGCGCCAGCAGCCAAGTTTTTGAAGTTGGGACAGCCGCCTACGAGCAGTACTTC